This passage covers 15 T cell receptor beta chains from one sample sequenced in a study of T-cell memory formation after mild COVID-19. TCRdb independently ran MiXCR on the 5' RACE reads; one entry per CDR3 protein. Of about 430,000 distinct CDR3 sequences in the sample, more than 15% were seen once. Input material: PBMCs or a T cell subset sorted from them (not recorded which). All receptors derive from a man aged 18 to 30 who had mild COVID-19 (a few samples of this study predate the infection). Cell type and time point are not known.

This clonotype was counted between two and nine times. This CDR3 is CASSLDVAGRNEKLFF. The DNA of the CDR3 is TGTGCCAGCTCACTTGACGTTGCGGGCAGGAATGAAAAACTGTTTTTT. The rearrangement uses TRBV18 and TRBJ1-4, with D uncertain. V lost 4 bases and J lost 5, with 17 bases in between. This CDR3 contains 16 residues. CDR1 is KGHSH and CDR2 is LQKENI in the germline V gene.

J is TRBJ2-5 and V is TRBV20-1; D tentatively reads TRBD1 or TRBD2 (5 bases each). The CDR3 loop spans 12 amino acids. V was trimmed by 5 bases and J by 5 bases, leaving 12 bases between them. Germline values: CDR1 DFQATT, CDR2 SNEGSKA (reference sequence). The CDR3 DNA reads as TGCAGTGCTGAGGGGAGTTTGGAGACCCAGTACTTC. It specifies CSAEGSLETQYF.

J is TRBJ2-3 and V is TRBV6-6; D not resolved. The CDR3 sequence is 16 residues long. CDR1 MNHNY and CDR2 SVGAGI come from the germline V gene (reference sequence). The V and J ends lost 6 bases and 4 bases respectively, with 20 bases between them. The CDR3 spells CASRFGPGKGPDTQYF. CDR3 DNA sequence: TGTGCCAGCAGATTTGGGCCAGGCAAGGGCCCAGATACGCAGTATTTT.

There are a few counts of this clonotype. The chain couples TRBV5-1 to TRBJ2-5; D perhaps matches TRBD2 (5 bases). Trimming cost V 2 bases and J 7 bases, with 9 bases left between them. Per the germline V gene, CDR1 is SGHRS and CDR2 is YFSETQ. This CDR3 has 12 residues. The CDR3 reads CASSFAGMTQYF. In DNA form, the CDR3 reads TGCGCCAGCAGCTTCGCCGGGATGACCCAGTACTTC.

This clonotype was recorded a few times. The chain carries TRBV20-1 and TRBJ2-5; tentatively, D is TRBD1 (6 bases). V was pared by 7 bases and J by 1 base, with 7 bases between. The V gene's germline CDR1 is DFQATT and CDR2 SNEGSKA (reference sequence). The CDR3 covers 11 residues. The CDR3 region has the DNA TGCAGTGAGGACAGCCAAGAGACCCAGTACTTC. This sequence encodes CSEDSQETQYF.

The chain links TRBV7-9 to TRBJ2-3; D uncertain. This CDR3 comprises 14 residues. CDR1 is SEHNR and CDR2 is FQNEAQ in the germline V gene (reference sequence). V dropped 1 base and J dropped 4 bases, with 9 bases sitting between them. The CDR3 region has the DNA TGTGCCAGCAGCTTAGTAGGAAGGGCAGATACGCAGTATTTT. Its translation is CASSLVGRADTQYF. Filled out from reference TRBV7-9 and TRBJ2-3, the complete variable domain reads DTGVSQNPRHKITKRGQNVTFRCDPISEHNRLYWYRQTLGQGPEFLTYFQNEAQLEKSRLLSDRFSAERPKGSFSTLEIQRTEQGDSAMYLCASSLVGRADTQYFGPGTRLTVL.

To note about this clonotype: A much larger clone differs by one base, so this may be a read error. This rearrangement joins TRBV7-8 to TRBJ2-1; D perhaps matches TRBD2 (6 bases). This CDR3 is built from 12 residues. V lost 5 bases to trimming and J lost 14 bases, with 16 bases between them. Per germline, CDR1 SGHVS and CDR2 FQNEAQ. The CDR3 region has the DNA TGTGCCAGCAGCCCTGACCTCGGGGAGGAGTTCTTC. Amino acid sequence: CASSPDLGEEFF. Complete variable domain (other parts from reference TRBV7-8 and TRBJ2-1): GAGVSQSPRYKVAKRGQDVALRCDPISGHVSLFWYQQALGQGPEFLTYFQNEAQLDKSGLPSDRFFAERPEGSVSTLKIQRTQQEDSAVYLCASSPDLGEEFFGPGTRLTVL.

The chain recombines TRBV7-2 with TRBJ2-3; 9 bases align to TRBD2. CDR3 size: 15 residues. Germline V lookup: CDR1 SGHTA, CDR2 FQGNSA. V dropped 1 base and J dropped 7; count of bases not matched to a gene: 6. DNA for the CDR3: TGTGCCAGCAGCTTAGGCGGGGGGGCCGGGTATACGCAGTATTTT. Its protein is CASSLGGGAGYTQYF.

In its sample, this clonotype was seen a few times. This chain joins TRBV7-2 and TRBJ2-2, with TRBD1 matching over 12 bases. The CDR3 has 16 residues. Germline CDR1 SGHTA, CDR2 FQGNSA. The trim removed 6 bases at V and 6 bases at J, leaving 8 bases unmatched. Written as DNA, the CDR3 is TGTGCCAGCAGACCCTACGGGACAGGGGGCGCCGGGGAGCTGTTTTTT. Residues: CASRPYGTGGAGELFF.

This clonotype was detected only a few times. The chain carries TRBV7-9 and TRBJ2-5; D uncertain. Trimming pared 3 bases from V and 2 bases from J, leaving 13 bases between. Germline lookup yields CDR1 SEHNR and CDR2 FQNEAQ (reference sequence). CDR3 length equals 15 residues. The CDR3 nucleotides are TGTGCCAGCAGCTTCGGTGGGGTTTTTCAAGAGACCCAGTACTTC. This gives the protein CASSFGGVFQETQYF.

V and J are TRBV29-1 and TRBJ2-5; 7 nucleotides align to TRBD1. The V and J ends lost 7 bases and 1 base, in that order; junction bases with no gene match: 15. From germline, CDR1 is SQVTM and CDR2 ANQGSEA. The CDR3 loop spans 16 amino acids. Here the CDR3 reads CSALGFSGTVQETQYF. The CDR3 region has the DNA TGCAGCGCGCTCGGTTTCTCCGGGACAGTCCAAGAGACCCAGTACTTC.

The chain uses TRBV5-1 and TRBJ2-3; 8 bases agree with TRBD2. Trimming at V came to 0 bases and at J to 4 bases, leaving 7 bases not matched to a gene. Germline-derived CDR1 and CDR2 are SGHRS and YFSETQ. The CDR3 covers 16 residues. For the CDR3, the DNA is TGCGCCAGCAGCTTGGGCTCCGGCGGGGGGCCAGATACGCAGTATTTT. This gives the protein CASSLGSGGGPDTQYF.

This clonotype appeared a few times. This chain connects TRBV30 to TRBJ2-7; 8 bases align to TRBD2. The CDR3 loop spans 15 amino acids. Germline V gene data show CDR1 as GTSNPN and CDR2 as SVGIG (reference sequence). The V segment lost 3 bases and the J segment 3 bases; nucleotides outside the gene matches: 10. The CDR3 DNA sequence: TGTGCCTGGAGAGCCCCCGGGGGGGCCGTCTACGAGCAGTACTTC. As protein: CAWRAPGGAVYEQYF. The variable domain in full, with the rest retrieved from reference TRBV30 and TRBJ2-7, is SQTIHQWPATLVQPVGSPLSLECTVEGTSNPNLYWYRQAAGRGLQLLFYSVGIGQISSEVPQNLSASRPQDRQFILSSKKLLLSDSGFYLCAWRAPGGAVYEQYFGPGTRLTVT.

The chain links TRBV4-3 to TRBJ1-6, with D possibly being TRBD1 (6 bases). CDR3 length equals 15 residues. Between the trimmed V and J ends, which lost 1 base and 7 bases, there was a span of 11 bases. Germline values: CDR1 LGHNA, CDR2 YSLEER. The CDR3 DNA follows: TGCGCCAGCAGCCAAGTTCGGCAGGGGAATTCACCCCTCCACTTT. Its protein product is CASSQVRQGNSPLHF.

There are many counts of this clonotype. The chain has TRBV4-2 and TRBJ2-3; D unresolved. Germline CDR1 and CDR2: LGHNA and YNFKEQ. CDR3 length: 19 residues. V lost 1 base, J lost 1 base, and 21 bases lay in between. The CDR3: CASSQGLAQAAPGTDTQYF. The CDR3 coding sequence is TGTGCCAGCAGCCAAGGATTGGCCCAGGCAGCCCCTGGCACAGATACGCAGTATTTT.